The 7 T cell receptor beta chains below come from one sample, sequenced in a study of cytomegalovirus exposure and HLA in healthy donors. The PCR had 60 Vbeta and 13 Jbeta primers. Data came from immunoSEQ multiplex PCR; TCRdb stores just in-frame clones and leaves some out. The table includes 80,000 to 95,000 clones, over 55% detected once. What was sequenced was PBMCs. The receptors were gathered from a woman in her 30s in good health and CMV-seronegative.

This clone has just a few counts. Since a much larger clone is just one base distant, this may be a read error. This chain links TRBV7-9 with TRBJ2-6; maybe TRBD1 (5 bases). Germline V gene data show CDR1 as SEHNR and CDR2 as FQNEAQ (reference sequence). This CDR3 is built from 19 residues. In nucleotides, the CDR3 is TGTTCCAGCAGCTCAGGGTCGCTACGATTCCCCTCTGGGGCCAACGTCCTGACTTTC. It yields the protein CSSSSGSLRFPSGANVLTF.

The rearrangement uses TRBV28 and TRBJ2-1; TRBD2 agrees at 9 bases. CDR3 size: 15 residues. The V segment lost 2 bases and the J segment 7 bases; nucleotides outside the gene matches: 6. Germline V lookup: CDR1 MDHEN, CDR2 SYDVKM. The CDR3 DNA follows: TGTGCCAGCAGTTTACGAGCGGGAGGCCGGAATGAGCAGTTCTTC. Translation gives CASSLRAGGRNEQFF.

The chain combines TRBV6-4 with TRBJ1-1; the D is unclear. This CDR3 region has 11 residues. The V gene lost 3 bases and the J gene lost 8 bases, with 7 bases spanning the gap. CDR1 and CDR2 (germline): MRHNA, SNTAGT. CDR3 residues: CASSDDREAFF. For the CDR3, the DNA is TGTGCCAGCAGTGATGATCGGGAAGCTTTCTTT.

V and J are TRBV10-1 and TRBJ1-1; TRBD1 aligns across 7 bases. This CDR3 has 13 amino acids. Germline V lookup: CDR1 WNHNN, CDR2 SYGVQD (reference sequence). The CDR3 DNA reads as TGCGCTACAGCCCGGCAGGGGGTCACTGAAGCTTTCTTT. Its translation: CATARQGVTEAFF.

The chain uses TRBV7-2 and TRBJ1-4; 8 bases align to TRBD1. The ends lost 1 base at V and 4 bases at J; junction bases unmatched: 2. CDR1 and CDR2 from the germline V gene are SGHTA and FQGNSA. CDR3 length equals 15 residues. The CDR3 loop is CASSLGGQGNEKLFF. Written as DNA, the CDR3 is TGTGCCAGCAGCTTAGGTGGACAGGGTAATGAAAAACTGTTTTTT.

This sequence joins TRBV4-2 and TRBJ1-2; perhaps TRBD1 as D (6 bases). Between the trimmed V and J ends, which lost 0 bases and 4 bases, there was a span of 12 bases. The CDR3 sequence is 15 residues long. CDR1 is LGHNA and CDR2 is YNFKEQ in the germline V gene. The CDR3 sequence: CASSQDRQETYGYTF. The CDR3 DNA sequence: TGTGCCAGCAGCCAAGACCGACAGGAGACCTATGGCTACACCTTC.

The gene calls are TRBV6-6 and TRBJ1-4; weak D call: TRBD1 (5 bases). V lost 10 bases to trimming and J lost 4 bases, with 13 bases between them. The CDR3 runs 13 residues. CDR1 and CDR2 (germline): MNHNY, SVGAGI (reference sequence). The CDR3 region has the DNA TGTGCCACCTTATTAGGGGTTAATGAAAAACTGTTTTTT. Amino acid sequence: CATLLGVNEKLFF.